This TCR beta chain appears in the sequencing data of a study of response to subunit inactivated influenza vaccine. This clonotype occurred a few times. Trimming stripped 2 bases from V and 1 base from J, with 9 bases between. The germline CDR1 and CDR2 sequences are KGHSH and LQKENI. The CDR3 contains 16 residues. TCRdb re-called the RT-PCR reads through MiXCR, storing one row per CDR3 protein. In the table there are about 540,000 distinct CDR3 sequences, roughly 25% of which are singletons. These same data were also listed under a study on T cells expressing NK-cell markers. That paper notes: 5'RACE template switching built TCR beta cDNA with unique molecular identifiers. The study found these clonotypes also leading the CD3+CD56-NKG2C+ fraction in a few donors.

Source: CD4+ T cells sorted from PBMCs, taken roughly 12 days after vaccination. The origin of this receptor is a man between 50 and 59 years old who received an inactivated influenza vaccine. V and J are TRBV18 and TRBJ2-6; D remains unclear. For the CDR3, the DNA is TGTGCCAGCTCACCAGGAACTGGGTCTGGGGCCAACGTCCTGACTTTC. Translation: CASSPGTGSGANVLTF. The whole variable domain, filled in from reference TRBV18 and TRBJ2-6, reads NAGVMQNPRHLVRRRGQEARLRCSPMKGHSHVYWYRQLPEEGLKFMVYLQKENIIDESGMPKERFSAEFPKEGPSILRIQQVVRGDSAAYFCASSPGTGSGANVLTFGAGSRLTVL.